Given below is one T cell receptor beta chain in context. This record belongs to a study of vaccination and CD4 T cells after COVID-19. Time point in this sample: late sampling 161 to 241 days after vaccination in three convalescent patients. A single record per CDR3 protein comes from TCRdb applying MiXCR to the PCR reads. The repertoire holds around 28,000 distinct CDR3 sequences, with under 65% as singletons. The TCR was taken from a human donor who had recovered from COVID-19. This sample comprised CD4+ T cells from blood, obtained about 7 months after SARS-CoV-2 vaccination.

The DNA for the CDR3 is TGTGCCAGCAGTTTATCACCGAACTATGGCTACACCTTC. Protein: CASSLSPNYGYTF. V is TRBV27 and J is TRBJ1-2; D remains ambiguous. The V gene lost 0 bases and the J gene lost 2 bases, with 4 bases spanning the gap. Germline V gene data show CDR1 as MNHEY and CDR2 as SMNVEV (reference sequence). The CDR3 has 13 residues.